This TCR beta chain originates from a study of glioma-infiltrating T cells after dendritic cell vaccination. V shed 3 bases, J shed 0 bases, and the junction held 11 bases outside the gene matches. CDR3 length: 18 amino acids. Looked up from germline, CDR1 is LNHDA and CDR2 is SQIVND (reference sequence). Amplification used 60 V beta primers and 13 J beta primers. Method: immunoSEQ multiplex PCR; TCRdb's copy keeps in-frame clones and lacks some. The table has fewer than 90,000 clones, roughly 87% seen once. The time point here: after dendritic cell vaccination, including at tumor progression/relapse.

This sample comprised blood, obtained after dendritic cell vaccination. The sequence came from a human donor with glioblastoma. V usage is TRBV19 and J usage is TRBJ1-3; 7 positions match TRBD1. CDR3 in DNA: TGTGCCAGTAGTATCCCATACGGACAGGTTAACTCTGGAAACACCATATATTTT. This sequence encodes CASSIPYGQVNSGNTIYF.